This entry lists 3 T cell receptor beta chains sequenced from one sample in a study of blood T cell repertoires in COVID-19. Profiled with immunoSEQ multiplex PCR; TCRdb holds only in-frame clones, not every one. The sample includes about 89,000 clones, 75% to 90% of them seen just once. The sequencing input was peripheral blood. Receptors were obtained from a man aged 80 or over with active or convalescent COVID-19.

CDR3 DNA: TGTGCCAGCAGTTACCCGGGACAGGCAGCCCGGGGTGAGCAGTACTTC. Translation gives CASSYPGQAARGEQYF. This sequence joins TRBV6-2 or TRBV6-3 and TRBJ2-7, with TRBD1 matching 8 bases. V shed 2 bases, J shed 7 bases, and the junction held 13 bases outside the gene matches. The germline V gene has CDR1 MNHEY and CDR2 SVGEGT. This CDR3 spans 16 amino acids.

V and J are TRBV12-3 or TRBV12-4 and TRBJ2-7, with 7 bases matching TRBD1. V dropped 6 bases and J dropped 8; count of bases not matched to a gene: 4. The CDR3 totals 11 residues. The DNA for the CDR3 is TGTGCCAGCAGCACAGGGGTTAAGCAGTACTTC. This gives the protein CASSTGVKQYF.

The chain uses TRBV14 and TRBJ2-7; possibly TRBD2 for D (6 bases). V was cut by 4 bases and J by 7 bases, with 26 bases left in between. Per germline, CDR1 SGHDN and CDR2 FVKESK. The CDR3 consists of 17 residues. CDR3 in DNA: TGTGCCAGCAGCCTATTACCGCCCGGGAGTCCTCTTATGGAGCAGTACTTC. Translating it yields CASSLLPPGSPLMEQYF. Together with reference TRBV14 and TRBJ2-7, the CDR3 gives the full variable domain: EAGVTQFPSHSVIEKGQTVTLRCDPISGHDNLYWYRRVMGKEIKFLLHFVKESKQDESGMPNNRFLAERTGGTYSTLKVQPAELEDSGVYFCASSLLPPGSPLMEQYFGPGTRLTVT.